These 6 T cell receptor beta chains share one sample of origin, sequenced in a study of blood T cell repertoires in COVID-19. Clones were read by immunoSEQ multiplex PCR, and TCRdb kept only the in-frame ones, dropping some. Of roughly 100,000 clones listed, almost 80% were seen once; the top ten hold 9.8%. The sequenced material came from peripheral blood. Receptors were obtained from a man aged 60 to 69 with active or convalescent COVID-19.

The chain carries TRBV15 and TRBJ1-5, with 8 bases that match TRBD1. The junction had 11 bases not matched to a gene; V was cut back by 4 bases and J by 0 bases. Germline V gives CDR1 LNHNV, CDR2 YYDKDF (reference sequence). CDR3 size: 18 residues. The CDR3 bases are TGTGCCACCAGCACAACCCGGATCGACAGGGGTAGCAATCAGCCCCAGCATTTT. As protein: CATSTTRIDRGSNQPQHF.

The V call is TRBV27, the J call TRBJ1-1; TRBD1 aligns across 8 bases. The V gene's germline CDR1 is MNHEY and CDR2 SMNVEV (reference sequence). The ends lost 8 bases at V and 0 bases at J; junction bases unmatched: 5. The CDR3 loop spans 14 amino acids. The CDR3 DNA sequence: TGTGCCAGCTCCAGGGACAGGTTGAACACTGAAGCTTTCTTT. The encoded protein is CASSRDRLNTEAFF.

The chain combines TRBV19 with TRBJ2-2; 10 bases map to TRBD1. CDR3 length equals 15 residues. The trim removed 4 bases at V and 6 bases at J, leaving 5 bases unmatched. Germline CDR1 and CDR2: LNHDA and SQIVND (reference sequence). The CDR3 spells CASSRTGQGSGELFF. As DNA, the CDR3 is TGTGCCAGTAGTAGAACGGGACAGGGGTCCGGGGAGCTGTTTTTT. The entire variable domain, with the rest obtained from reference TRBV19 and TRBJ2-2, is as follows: DGGITQSPKYLFRKEGQNVTLSCEQNLNHDAMYWYRQDPGQGLRLIYYSQIVNDFQKGDIAEGYSVSREKKESFPLTVTSAQKNPTAFYLCASSRTGQGSGELFFGEGSRLTVL.

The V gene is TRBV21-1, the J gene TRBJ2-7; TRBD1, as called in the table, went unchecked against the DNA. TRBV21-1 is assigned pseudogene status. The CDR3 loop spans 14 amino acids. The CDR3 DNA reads TGTGCCAGCACCCCCGACAGGGTTGAACACGAGCAGTACGTC. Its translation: CASTPDRVEHEQYV.

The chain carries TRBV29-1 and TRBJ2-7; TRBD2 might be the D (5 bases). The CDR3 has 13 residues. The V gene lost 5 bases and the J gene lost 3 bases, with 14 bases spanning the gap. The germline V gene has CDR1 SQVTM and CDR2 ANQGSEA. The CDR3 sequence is CSVQAVRGYEQYF. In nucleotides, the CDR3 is TGCAGCGTTCAAGCGGTCCGCGGCTACGAGCAGTACTTC.

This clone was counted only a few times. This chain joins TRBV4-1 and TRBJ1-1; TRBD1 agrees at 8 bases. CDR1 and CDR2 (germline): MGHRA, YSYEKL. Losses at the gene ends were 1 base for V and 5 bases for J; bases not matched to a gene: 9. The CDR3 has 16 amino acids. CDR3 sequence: CASSQGPQGAQTEAFF. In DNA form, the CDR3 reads TGCGCCAGCAGCCAAGGCCCGCAGGGGGCGCAAACTGAAGCTTTCTTT.